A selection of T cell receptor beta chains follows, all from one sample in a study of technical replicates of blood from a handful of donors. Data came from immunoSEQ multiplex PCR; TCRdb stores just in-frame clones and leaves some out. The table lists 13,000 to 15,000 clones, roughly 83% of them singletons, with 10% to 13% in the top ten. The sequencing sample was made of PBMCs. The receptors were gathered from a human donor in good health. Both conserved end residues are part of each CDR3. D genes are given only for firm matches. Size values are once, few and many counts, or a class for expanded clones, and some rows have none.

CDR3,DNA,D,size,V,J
CASSLGDGETQYF,TGTGCCAGCAGCTTAGGCGATGGTGAGACCCAGTACTTC,NA,NA,TRBV7-6,TRBJ2-5
CASSYRAYGYTF,TGTGCCAGCAGCTACAGAGCCTATGGCTACACCTTC,NA,NA,TRBV5-6,TRBJ1-2
CASSPSTSGYNEQFF,TGTGCCAGCTCACCTTCGACTAGCGGGTACAATGAGCAGTTCTTC,TRBD2,NA,TRBV18,TRBJ2-1
CAIRGSSGLGGRNEQYF,TGTGCCATCAGGGGGTCGAGCGGGCTGGGCGGGCGAAACGAGCAGTACTTC,NA,NA,TRBV10-3,TRBJ2-7
CASSMDRTDPGQPQHF,TGTGCCAGTAGTATGGACCGGACAGACCCCGGTCAGCCCCAGCATTTT,NA,NA,TRBV19,TRBJ1-5
CASSSLTSGPRNTQYF,TGTGCCAGCAGCTCCCTGACTAGCGGACCTCGAAATACGCAGTATTTT,TRBD2,NA,TRBV7-9,TRBJ2-3
CASSTGLAGAGELFF,TGTGCCAGCAGTACCGGACTAGCGGGAGCCGGGGAGCTGTTTTTT,TRBD2,NA,TRBV6-1,TRBJ2-2
CAWAPRQGIREKLFF,TGTGCCTGGGCCCCTAGACAGGGAATAAGAGAAAAACTGTTTTTT,TRBD1,NA,TRBV30,TRBJ1-4
CASGLDRGAGELFF,TGTGCCAGCGGGCTGGACAGGGGAGCCGGGGAGCTGTTTTTT,TRBD1,NA,TRBV7-2,TRBJ2-2
CASSPGGPRTGELFF,TGTGCCAGCAGCCCGGGAGGGCCAAGGACCGGGGAGCTGTTTTTT,TRBD2,NA,TRBV5-8,TRBJ2-2
CSVGGQTYEQYF,TGCAGCGTAGGGGGACAAACCTACGAGCAGTACTTC,NA,NA,TRBV29-1,TRBJ2-7
CASSNGVRGVEETQYF,TGCGCCAGCAGCAATGGGGTCAGGGGCGTTGAGGAGACCCAGTACTTC,NA,NA,TRBV5-1,TRBJ2-5
CASSYSRGREQYF,TGTGCCAGCAGTTACTCCAGAGGGCGCGAGCAGTACTTC,NA,NA,TRBV6-6,TRBJ2-7
CASSDSQATGELFF,TGTGCCAGCAGTGACTCACAGGCCACCGGGGAGCTGTTTTTT,NA,NA,TRBV6-4,TRBJ2-2
CASSYDGQSSYEQYF,TGTGCCAGCAGTTACGACGGACAGTCCTCCTACGAGCAGTACTTC,NA,NA,TRBV6-5,TRBJ2-7
CASSEGASGSTDTQYF,TGTGCCAGCAGTGAGGGAGCTAGCGGAAGCACAGATACGCAGTATTTT,TRBD2,NA,TRBV25-1,TRBJ2-3
CASSLLSLAGVGDEQYF,TGTGCCAGCAGCTTACTCAGTCTAGCGGGGGTTGGCGACGAGCAGTACTTC,TRBD2,NA,TRBV7-6,TRBJ2-7
CASKPGQGVPGELFF,TGTGCCAGCAAACCGGGACAGGGCGTCCCCGGGGAGCTGTTTTTT,TRBD1,NA,TRBV6-5,TRBJ2-2
CASSARGHPPQHF,TGTGCCAGCAGCGCCAGGGGGCACCCGCCCCAGCATTTT,TRBD1,NA,TRBV9,TRBJ1-5
CASSTGGGADTQYF,TGCGCCAGCAGTACGGGAGGGGGCGCAGATACGCAGTATTTT,NA,once,TRBV5-1,TRBJ2-3
CASSPPNGANVLTF,TGTGCCAGCTCACCCCCCAATGGGGCCAACGTCCTGACTTTC,NA,NA,TRBV18,TRBJ2-6
CASSSPDTGGVEAFF,TGTGCCAGCAGTTCTCCGGATACAGGGGGAGTCGAGGCTTTCTTT,TRBD1,NA,TRBV28,TRBJ1-1
CASSKYRLAGGPSHEQYF,TGTGCCAGCAGCAAATATCGACTAGCGGGAGGGCCCAGCCACGAGCAGTACTTC,NA,few,TRBV21-1,TRBJ2-7
CASSYAASNYGYTF,TGTGCCAGCAGTTACGCGGCCTCTAACTATGGCTACACCTTC,NA,NA,TRBV6-6,TRBJ1-2
CASSPAGDSSGNTIYF,TGTGCCAGCAGCCCGGCGGGGGACTCCTCTGGAAACACCATATATTTT,NA,NA,TRBV7-9,TRBJ1-3
CASSPRGGQGRRVSYEQYF,TGTGCCAGCAGCCCTCGTGGGGGACAGGGTAGAAGAGTCAGCTACGAGCAGTACTTC,TRBD1,NA,TRBV28,TRBJ2-7
CASSQGSGFHEQYF,TGTGCCAGCAGCCAAGGATCAGGGTTCCACGAGCAGTACTTC,NA,NA,TRBV14,TRBJ2-7
CASSLGTSGNTDTQYF,TGTGCCAGCAGTTTGGGGACTAGCGGGAACACAGATACGCAGTATTTT,TRBD2,once,TRBV27,TRBJ2-3
CASSPHADRYEQYF,TGTGCCAGCAGCCCCCACGCGGATCGATACGAGCAGTACTTC,NA,NA,TRBV14,TRBJ2-7
CASSLGWTGAEAFF,TGTGCCAGCAGCTTAGGTTGGACAGGGGCTGAAGCTTTCTTT,TRBD1,few,TRBV7-2,TRBJ1-1
CASSNGVSYEQYF,TGTGCCAGCAGCAACGGTGTCTCCTACGAGCAGTACTTC,NA,few,TRBV7-2,TRBJ2-7
CASSLYALAGPYEQYF,TGTGCCAGCAGCCTCTACGCACTAGCGGGACCCTACGAGCAGTACTTC,TRBD2,NA,TRBV11-2,TRBJ2-7
CASSRRDRGNQPQHF,TGTGCCAGCAGTCGCCGGGACAGGGGTAATCAGCCCCAGCATTTT,TRBD1,NA,TRBV6-5,TRBJ1-5
CASSYSINREGYGYTF,TGTGCCAGCAGTTACTCCATAAACAGGGAGGGCTATGGCTACACCTTC,NA,NA,TRBV6-5,TRBJ1-2
CASSPRRETSTDTQYF,TGTGCCAGCAGCCCCCGGCGGGAGACAAGCACAGATACGCAGTATTTT,TRBD2,NA,TRBV13,TRBJ2-3
CASSQVDLGFSTYNEQFF,TGCGCCAGCAGCCAAGTAGACCTCGGGTTTAGTACCTACAATGAGCAGTTCTTC,NA,NA,TRBV4-1,TRBJ2-1
CASSPLGTGSADTQYF,TGTGCCAGCAGTCCACTCGGGACAGGCAGCGCAGATACGCAGTATTTT,TRBD1,NA,TRBV27,TRBJ2-3
CASSSRGLAGGPYNEQFF,TGTGCCAGCAGTTCAAGGGGACTAGCGGGAGGGCCCTACAATGAGCAGTTCTTC,TRBD2,NA,TRBV28,TRBJ2-1
CSVEGRQGALKGVGEQFF,TGCAGCGTTGAAGGTCGGCAGGGGGCGTTGAAAGGAGTGGGTGAGCAGTTCTTC,TRBD1,NA,TRBV29-1,TRBJ2-1
CASSYSGRGQETQYF,TGTGCCAGCAGTTACAGCGGGAGGGGCCAAGAGACCCAGTACTTC,TRBD2,NA,TRBV9,TRBJ2-5
CSVDETGFGYTF,TGCAGCGTTGACGAGACAGGGTTTGGCTACACCTTC,TRBD1,few,TRBV29-1,TRBJ1-2
CASSRTGTSGTYEQYF,TGCGCCAGCAGCAGGACCGGGACTAGCGGAACCTACGAGCAGTACTTC,TRBD2,NA,TRBV5-1,TRBJ2-7
CASSLAESYEQYF,TGTGCCAGCAGTCTAGCGGAGAGCTACGAGCAGTACTTC,TRBD2,NA,TRBV6-1,TRBJ2-7